This TCR beta chain was retrieved from a study of shared clonotypes between healthy human individuals. Study-level background: There were three CD4 naive, three CD4 memory, two CD8 naive and one CD8 memory plates per donor. Study-wide results and limits: Approximately 5% was the fraction of naive CD4 clonotypes found shared across several donors. Naive subsets generally had larger estimated richness than memory subsets.

Method: immunoSEQ multiplex PCR; TCRdb's copy keeps in-frame clones and lacks some. The sample has millions of clones, roughly 94% seen once. About this clone: Its antigen is not known.

Terminally differentiated effector memory CD45RA+ cells were excluded by CCR7 positive selection of CD45RO-negative cells. Nashville, Tennessee was home to all donors, who were Caucasian adults. With 5 bases clipped from V and 0 bases from J, the junction kept 6 bases outside the gene matches. Germline V gene data show CDR1 as PRHDT and CDR2 as FYEKMQ (reference sequence). The CDR3 is 16 amino acids. The sequence was collected from a man aged 18 to 30 in good health. Sequencing used naive CD8+ T cells sorted from blood. This chain joins TRBV13 and TRBJ1-3; 8 nucleotides line up with TRBD1. This CDR3 reads CASSQEGQASGNTIYF. For the CDR3, the DNA is TGTGCCAGCAGCCAAGAGGGACAGGCCTCTGGAAACACCATATATTTT. The whole variable domain, filled in from reference TRBV13 and TRBJ1-3, reads AAGVIQSPRHLIKEKRETATLKCYPIPRHDTVYWYQQGPGQDPQFLISFYEKMQSDKGSIPDRFSAQQFSDYHSELNMSSLELGDSALYFCASSQEGQASGNTIYFGEGSWLTVV.